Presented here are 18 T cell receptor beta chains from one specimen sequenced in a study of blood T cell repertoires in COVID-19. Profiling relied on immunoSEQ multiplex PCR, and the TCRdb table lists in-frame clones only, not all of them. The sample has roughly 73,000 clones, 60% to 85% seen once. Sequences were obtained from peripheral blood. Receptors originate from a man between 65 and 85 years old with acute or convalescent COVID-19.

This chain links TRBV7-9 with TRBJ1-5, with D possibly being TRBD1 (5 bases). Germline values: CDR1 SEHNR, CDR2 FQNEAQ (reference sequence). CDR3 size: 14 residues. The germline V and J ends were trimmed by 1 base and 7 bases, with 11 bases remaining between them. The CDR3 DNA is TGTGCCAGCAGCTTAGGTACAGGTATACAGCCCCAGCATTTT. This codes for CASSLGTGIQPQHF.

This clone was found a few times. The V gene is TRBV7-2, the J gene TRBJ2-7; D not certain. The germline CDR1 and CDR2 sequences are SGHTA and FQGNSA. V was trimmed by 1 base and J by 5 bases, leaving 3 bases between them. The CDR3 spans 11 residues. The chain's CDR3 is CASSLVDEQYF. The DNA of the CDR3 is TGTGCCAGCAGCTTAGTCGACGAGCAGTACTTC.

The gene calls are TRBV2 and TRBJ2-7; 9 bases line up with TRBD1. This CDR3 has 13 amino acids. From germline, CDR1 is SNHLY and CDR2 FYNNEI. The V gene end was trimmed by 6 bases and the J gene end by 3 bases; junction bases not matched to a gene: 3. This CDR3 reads CASSWTGDYEQYF. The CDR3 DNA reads TGTGCCAGCAGCTGGACAGGGGACTACGAGCAGTACTTC.

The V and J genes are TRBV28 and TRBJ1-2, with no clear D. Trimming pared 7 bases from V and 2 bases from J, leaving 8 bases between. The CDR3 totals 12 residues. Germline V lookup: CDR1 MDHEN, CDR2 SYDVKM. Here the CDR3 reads CASIAGNYGYTF. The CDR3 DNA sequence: TGTGCCAGCATAGCGGGGAACTATGGCTACACCTTC.

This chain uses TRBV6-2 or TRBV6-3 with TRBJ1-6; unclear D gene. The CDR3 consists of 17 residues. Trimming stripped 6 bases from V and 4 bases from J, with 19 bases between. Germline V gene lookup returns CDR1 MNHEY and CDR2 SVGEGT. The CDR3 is CASSLQRTGIYNSPLHF. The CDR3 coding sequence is TGTGCCAGCAGCCTCCAGAGGACCGGGATTTATAATTCACCCCTCCACTTT.

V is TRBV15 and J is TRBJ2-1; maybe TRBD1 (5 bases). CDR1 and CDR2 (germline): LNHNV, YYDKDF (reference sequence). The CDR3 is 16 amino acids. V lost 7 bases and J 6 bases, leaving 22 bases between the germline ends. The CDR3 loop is CATTPLYDSYGNEQFF. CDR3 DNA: TGTGCCACCACCCCACTATACGACAGCTATGGCAATGAGCAGTTCTTC.

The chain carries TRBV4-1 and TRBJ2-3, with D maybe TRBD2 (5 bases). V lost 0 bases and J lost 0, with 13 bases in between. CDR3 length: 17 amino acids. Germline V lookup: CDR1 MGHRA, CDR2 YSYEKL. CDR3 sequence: CASSQEVAGFSTDTQYF. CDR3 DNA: TGCGCCAGCAGCCAAGAGGTGGCGGGTTTTAGCACAGATACGCAGTATTTT.

Here the CDR3 DNA reads TGTGCCAGCAGCGTGGAAATTTCCTCGGAGATGGCAGATACGCAGTATTTT. Its translation is CASSVEISSEMADTQYF. This chain uses TRBV9 with TRBJ2-3; D is ambiguous. V dropped 2 bases and J dropped 4 bases, with 20 bases sitting between them. This CDR3 region has 17 residues. The germline V gene has CDR1 SGDLS and CDR2 YYNGEE.

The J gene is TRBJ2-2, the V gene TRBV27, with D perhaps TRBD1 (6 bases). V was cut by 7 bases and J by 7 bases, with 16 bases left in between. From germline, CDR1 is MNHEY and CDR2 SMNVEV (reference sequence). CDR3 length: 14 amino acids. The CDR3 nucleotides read TGTGCCAGCACTTACTTTGGGACAAACGGGGAGCTGTTTTTT. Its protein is CASTYFGTNGELFF.

The CDR3 region has the DNA TGTGCCAGCAGCCTGGGACTAGCGGGACCTAATTGCTATTTT. It specifies CASSLGLAGPNCYF. The chain employs TRBV7-3 and TRBJ2-3; 13 bases are shared with TRBD2. Germline V gene sequence: CDR1 SGHTA, CDR2 FQGTGA. With 5 bases clipped from V and 15 bases from J, the junction kept 11 bases outside the gene matches. This CDR3 spans 14 amino acids.

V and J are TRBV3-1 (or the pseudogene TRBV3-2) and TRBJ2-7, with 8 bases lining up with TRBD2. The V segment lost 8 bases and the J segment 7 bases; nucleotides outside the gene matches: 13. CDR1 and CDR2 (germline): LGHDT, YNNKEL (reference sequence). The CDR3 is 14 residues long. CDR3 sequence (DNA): TGTGCCAGCTCCGGGCTAGCGGGTTCGGGGGAGCAGTACTTC. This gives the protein CASSGLAGSGEQYF.

CDR3 loop: CASSKRETAYEQYF. DNA of the CDR3: TGTGCCAGCAGCAAACGGGAGACAGCTTACGAGCAGTACTTC. The chain carries TRBV7-9 and TRBJ2-7, with D possibly TRBD2 on 6 matching bases. CDR3 size: 14 residues. V was shortened by 5 bases and J by 4 bases, with 15 bases between the two germline ends. CDR1 is SEHNR and CDR2 is FQNEAQ in the germline V gene (reference sequence).

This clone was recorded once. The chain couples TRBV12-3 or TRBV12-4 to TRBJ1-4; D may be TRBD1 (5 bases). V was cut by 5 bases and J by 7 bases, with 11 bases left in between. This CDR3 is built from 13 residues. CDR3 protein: CASSRPGGEKLFF. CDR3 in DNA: TGTGCCAGCAGTCGGCCGGGGGGTGAAAAACTGTTTTTT.

The CDR3 spells CASSLAASGTGGGQETQYF. In DNA form, the CDR3 reads TGCGCCAGCAGCCTAGCTGCCTCCGGGACAGGGGGAGGGCAAGAGACCCAGTACTTC. The J gene is TRBJ2-5, the V gene TRBV4-1, with TRBD1 matching over 11 bases. J gave up 2 bases and V 4 bases, and 15 bases lay outside the gene matches. The germline V gene has CDR1 MGHRA and CDR2 YSYEKL. This CDR3 comprises 19 residues.

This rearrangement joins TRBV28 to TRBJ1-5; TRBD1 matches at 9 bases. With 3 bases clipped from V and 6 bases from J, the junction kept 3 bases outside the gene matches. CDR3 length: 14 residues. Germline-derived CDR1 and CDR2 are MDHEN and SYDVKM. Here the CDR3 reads CASSLGQGSQPQHF. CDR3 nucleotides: TGTGCCAGCAGTTTGGGACAGGGAAGTCAGCCCCAGCATTTT.

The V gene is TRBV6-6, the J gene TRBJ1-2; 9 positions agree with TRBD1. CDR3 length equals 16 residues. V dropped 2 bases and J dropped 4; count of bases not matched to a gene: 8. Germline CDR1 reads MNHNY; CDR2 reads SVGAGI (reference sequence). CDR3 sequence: CASSYPGQGLGYGYTF. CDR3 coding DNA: TGTGCCAGCAGTTACCCAGGACAGGGGCTGGGCTATGGCTACACCTTC.

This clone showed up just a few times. In nucleotides, the CDR3 is TGCGCCAGCAGCCAAGATGACTCTCGGGGTAGGTCACCCCTCCACTTT. Encoded protein: CASSQDDSRGRSPLHF. J is TRBJ1-6 and V is TRBV4-1; D is unclear. V was shortened by 0 bases and J by 10 bases, with 16 bases between the two germline ends. The CDR3 is 16 amino acids. The germline V gene encodes CDR1 MGHRA and CDR2 YSYEKL.

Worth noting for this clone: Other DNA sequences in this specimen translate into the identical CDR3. Written as DNA, the CDR3 is TGTGCCAGCAGCCAGGGCCGGCACACAGATACGCAGTATTTT. It yields the protein CASSQGRHTDTQYF. The rearrangement joins TRBV14 to TRBJ2-3; D uncertain. Germline V gives CDR1 SGHDN, CDR2 FVKESK. The V end lost 3 bases, the J end lost 2 bases, and 9 bases lay between the germline ends. CDR3 length: 14 residues.